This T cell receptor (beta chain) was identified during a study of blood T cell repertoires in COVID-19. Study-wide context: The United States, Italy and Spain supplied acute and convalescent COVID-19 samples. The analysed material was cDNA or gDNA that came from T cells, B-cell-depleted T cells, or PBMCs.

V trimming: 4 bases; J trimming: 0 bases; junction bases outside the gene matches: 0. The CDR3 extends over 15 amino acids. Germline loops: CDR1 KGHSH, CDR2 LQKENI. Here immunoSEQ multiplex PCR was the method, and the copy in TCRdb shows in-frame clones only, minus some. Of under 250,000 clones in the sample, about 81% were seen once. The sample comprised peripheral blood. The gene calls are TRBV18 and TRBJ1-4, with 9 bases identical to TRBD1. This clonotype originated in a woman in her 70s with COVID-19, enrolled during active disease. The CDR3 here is CASSRQGATNEKLFF. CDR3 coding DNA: TGTGCCAGCTCACGACAGGGGGCAACTAATGAAAAACTGTTTTTT. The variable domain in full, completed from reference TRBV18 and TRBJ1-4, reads NAGVMQNPRHLVRRRGQEARLRCSPMKGHSHVYWYRQLPEEGLKFMVYLQKENIIDESGMPKERFSAEFPKEGPSILRIQQVVRGDSAAYFCASSRQGATNEKLFFGSGTQLSVL.